The 27 T cell receptor beta chains in this list originate from one sample, sequenced in a study of shared clonotypes between healthy human individuals. The method was immunoSEQ multiplex PCR; TCRdb's version includes in-frame clones alone and lacks a portion of them. This table has 1 million to 1.3 million clones, about four fifths appearing once. The sequencing sample was made of memory CD4+ T cells from PBMCs. The subset denotes: CD45RA-negative fraction. All receptors come from a man aged 18 to 35 in good health. Some clones in this sample may be carry-over from other donors' samples.

The rearrangement uses TRBV6-5 and TRBJ2-1; TRBD2 matches at 10 bases. V was clipped by 0 bases and J by 6 bases; unmatched bases: 2. This CDR3 region has 15 residues. The V gene's germline CDR1 is MNHEY and CDR2 SVGAGI. Written as DNA, the CDR3 is TGTGCCAGCAGTTACTCAGCGGGAGGGTCCAATGAGCAGTTCTTC. This sequence encodes CASSYSAGGSNEQFF.

There are many counts of this clone. The chain joins TRBV4-1 to TRBJ2-1; possibly TRBD1 for D (5 bases). CDR1 and CDR2 from the germline V gene are MGHRA and YSYEKL. V was clipped by 8 bases and J by 0 bases, with 17 bases between them. This CDR3 spans 16 amino acids. The CDR3 here is CASSPGALRSYNEQFF. The CDR3 coding sequence is TGCGCCAGCTCCCCTGGGGCACTCCGCTCCTACAATGAGCAGTTCTTC.

The chain links TRBV28 to TRBJ1-3; D uncertain. The CDR3 totals 14 residues. V gave up 4 bases and J gave up 4 bases, with 11 bases separating them. The germline CDR1 and CDR2 sequences are MDHEN and SYDVKM. CDR3 in amino acids: CASSSTRSGNTIYF. The CDR3, as DNA: TGTGCCAGCAGTTCGACCCGATCCGGAAACACCATATATTTT.

This clone occurred once. V and J are TRBV28 and TRBJ1-2; D gene uncertain. V lost 3 bases and J 0 bases, leaving 17 bases between the germline ends. Germline loops: CDR1 MDHEN, CDR2 SYDVKM. The CDR3 contains 17 residues. CDR3: CASSFGGPALANYGYTF. CDR3 bases: TGTGCCAGCAGTTTTGGTGGGCCGGCCTTAGCTAACTATGGCTACACCTTC.

A note on this clone: Other DNA sequences from this sample encode an identical CDR3 as well. The chain employs TRBV18 and TRBJ2-7; 8 bases match TRBD1. The CDR3 runs 13 residues. V lost 2 bases, J lost 5 bases, and 2 bases stayed unmatched. Germline V gene data show CDR1 as KGHSH and CDR2 as LQKENI. The CDR3 DNA sequence: TGTGCCAGCTCACCAGGGACAGGAGACGAGCAGTACTTC. Encoded protein: CASSPGTGDEQYF.

This clone was detected only once. The chain employs TRBV11-1 and TRBJ2-1, with D possibly matching TRBD2 (5 bases). CDR1 is SGHAT, CDR2 FQDESV, per germline (reference sequence). The V and J ends lost 4 bases and 8 bases respectively, with 15 bases between them. The CDR3 is made up of 14 amino acids. CDR3 in amino acids: CASSSRTEIDEQFF. CDR3 bases: TGTGCCAGCAGCTCGAGGACTGAAATCGATGAGCAGTTCTTC.

This clone showed up just a few times. Other DNA sequences within the sample encode an identical CDR3. This sequence joins TRBV5-1 and TRBJ2-2; D is ambiguous. The CDR3 has 15 amino acids. V shed 0 bases and J shed 3 bases, with 9 bases lying between them. Germline loops: CDR1 SGHRS, CDR2 YFSETQ. The CDR3 here is CASSLEAWDTGELFF. As DNA, the CDR3 is TGCGCCAGCAGCTTGGAGGCTTGGGACACCGGGGAGCTGTTTTTT.

This clone has ten or more counts. This chain links TRBV4-1 with TRBJ1-1; tentatively, D is TRBD1 (5 bases). V was pared by 1 base and J by 4 bases, with 19 bases between. CDR1 is MGHRA, CDR2 YSYEKL, per germline. The CDR3 covers 17 residues. The CDR3: CASSQASATLGPTEAFF. In DNA form, the CDR3 reads TGCGCCAGCAGCCAAGCTTCTGCAACACTGGGACCCACTGAAGCTTTCTTT.

This chain connects TRBV4-2 to TRBJ2-6; TRBD2 might be the D (6 bases). Trimming left V 0 bases short and J 4 bases short, with 10 bases between. The CDR3 is made up of 16 amino acids. Germline CDR1 and CDR2: LGHNA and YNFKEQ. CDR3 DNA sequence: TGTGCCAGCAGCCAAGACGGGGGAACCGGGGCCAACGTCCTGACTTTC. Its translation is CASSQDGGTGANVLTF.

This chain joins TRBV7-9 and TRBJ2-3; D call uncertain. The CDR3 loop spans 15 amino acids. The V and J ends lost 1 base and 2 bases respectively, with 10 bases between them. Germline CDR1 SEHNR, CDR2 FQNEAQ (reference sequence). The CDR3 coding sequence is TGTGCCAGCAGCTTAGTGGTGGCTACCACAGATACGCAGTATTTT. This codes for CASSLVVATTDTQYF.

The V gene is TRBV5-1, the J gene TRBJ2-1, with D tentatively TRBD1 (7 bases). V lost 2 bases to trimming and J lost 3 bases, with 15 bases between them. Per germline, CDR1 SGHRS and CDR2 YFSETQ. The CDR3 has 16 residues. CDR3 loop: CASSLRQGAGYNEQFF. In DNA form, the CDR3 reads TGCGCCAGCAGCTTACGACAGGGAGCGGGCTACAATGAGCAGTTCTTC. Variable domain in full (rest from reference TRBV5-1 and TRBJ2-1): KAGVTQTPRYLIKTRGQQVTLSCSPISGHRSVSWYQQTPGQGLQFLFEYFSETQRNKGNFPGRFSGRQFSNSRSEMNVSTLELGDSALYLCASSLRQGAGYNEQFFGPGTRLTVL.

This chain joins TRBV5-1 and TRBJ2-7; 9 nucleotides agree with TRBD1. Trimming took 6 bases from V and 2 from J; bases not matched to a gene: 3. Germline CDR1 is SGHRS and CDR2 is YFSETQ. The CDR3 runs to 13 residues. Here the CDR3 DNA reads TGCGCCAGCACCCGGACAGGGGCCTACGAGCAGTACTTC. Translation gives CASTRTGAYEQYF.

With respect to this clone: This sample also contains other DNA sequences that code for the same CDR3. J is TRBJ2-2 and V is TRBV2; D is possibly TRBD2 (5 bases). V was shortened by 6 bases and J by 0 bases, with 11 bases between the two germline ends. This CDR3 region has 15 residues. Germline loops: CDR1 SNHLY, CDR2 FYNNEI. CDR3 loop: CASRRTGTNTGELFF. The CDR3 DNA sequence: TGTGCCAGCAGGAGAACGGGAACGAACACCGGGGAGCTGTTTTTT.

The CDR3 DNA follows: TGTGCCAGCAGTTACTCGGGGAATAAGGGACTCGAGCAGTACTTC. Protein: CASSYSGNKGLEQYF. This chain uses TRBV6-5 with TRBJ2-7; D might be TRBD2 (6 bases). Trimming removed 0 bases from V and 6 bases from J, with 15 bases in between. The CDR3 runs to 15 residues. The germline CDR1 and CDR2 sequences are MNHEY and SVGAGI.

The V call is TRBV28, the J call TRBJ2-7, with a possible D match to TRBD2 (5 bases). Germline V gene lookup returns CDR1 MDHEN and CDR2 SYDVKM. CDR3 length equals 14 residues. Trimming took off 8 bases at V and 0 bases at J, with 14 bases between the two ends. The CDR3 nucleotides read TGTGCCAGCCAGAGGGCCCTAAGCTCCTACGAGCAGTACTTC. Protein sequence: CASQRALSSYEQYF.

This chain links TRBV4-3 with TRBJ2-4; TRBD2 matches 7 bases. CDR1 is LGHNA and CDR2 is YSLEER in the germline V gene. The trim removed 0 bases at V and 12 bases at J, leaving 5 bases unmatched. The CDR3 totals 13 residues. The CDR3 loop reads CASSQDGRDRQYF. CDR3 DNA sequence: TGCGCCAGCAGCCAAGATGGGAGGGACCGTCAGTACTTC.

V and J are TRBV5-1 and TRBJ1-2; the D gene is possibly TRBD1 (5 bases). The CDR3 spans 14 residues. Per germline, CDR1 SGHRS and CDR2 YFSETQ. Between the trimmed V and J ends, which lost 4 bases and 4 bases, there was a span of 14 bases. For the CDR3, the DNA is TGCGCCAGCAGCGGACAAGGAGGCATCTATGGCTACACCTTC. Translation: CASSGQGGIYGYTF.

The genes are TRBV30 and TRBJ2-5; D is ambiguous. There are 13 residues in the CDR3. V shed 4 bases and J shed 4 bases, with 13 bases lying between them. Germline V gene sequence: CDR1 GTSNPN, CDR2 SVGIG (reference sequence). The CDR3 bases are TGTGCCTGGACATACGGACGGCGAGAGACCCAGTACTTC. Amino acids: CAWTYGRRETQYF.

The chain carries TRBV5-4 and TRBJ1-4; 7 bases map to TRBD1. This CDR3 contains 14 residues. The trim removed 2 bases at V and 7 bases at J, leaving 5 bases unmatched. Germline CDR1 is SGHNT and CDR2 is YYREEE (reference sequence). CDR3 region: CASSFSQGSEKLFF. CDR3 DNA sequence: TGTGCCAGCAGCTTTTCACAGGGGAGTGAAAAACTGTTTTTT.

A few counts support this clone. The rearrangement links TRBV6-1 to TRBJ2-1; 16 nucleotides agree with TRBD2. The CDR3 is 17 residues long. Germline-derived CDR1 and CDR2 are MNHNS and SASEGT. With 3 bases clipped from V and 7 bases from J, the junction kept 6 bases outside the gene matches. DNA of the CDR3: TGTGCCAGCAGTGAGAGCCCGGGACTAGCGGGAGGGAATGAGCAGTTCTTC. Its translation: CASSESPGLAGGNEQFF.

This chain joins TRBV28 and TRBJ2-1; D unresolved. The V gene's germline CDR1 is MDHEN and CDR2 SYDVKM. With 7 bases removed from V and 0 bases from J, the gap between germline ends came to 19 bases. CDR3 length: 17 residues. The DNA of the CDR3 is TGTGCCAGCATCCCAGCACTCGCGGCCAGCTCCTACAATGAGCAGTTCTTC. Amino acids: CASIPALAASSYNEQFF.

This clone was seen only a few times. The chain couples TRBV19 to TRBJ2-1; 7 bases agree with TRBD2. The germline V gene has CDR1 LNHDA and CDR2 SQIVND (reference sequence). CDR3 length: 16 amino acids. The junction had 10 bases not matched to a gene; V was cut back by 6 bases and J by 2 bases. The CDR3 nucleotides are TGTGCCAGTAGACCTGTGTGGCTAGCGGCCTACAATGAGCAGTTCTTC. Its translation is CASRPVWLAAYNEQFF.

This chain connects TRBV9 to TRBJ2-3, with D possibly matching TRBD2 (5 bases). Looked up from germline, CDR1 is SGDLS and CDR2 is YYNGEE. The CDR3 runs to 15 residues. V was trimmed by 0 bases and J by 8 bases, leaving 16 bases between them. The CDR3 DNA reads as TGTGCCAGCAGCGTAGGCGCTCAGGAGGCGGGTACGCAGTATTTT. Translation gives CASSVGAQEAGTQYF.

CDR3 nucleotide sequence: TGTGCCAGCAGCGCAGATAGACAAGGCACAGATACGCAGTATTTT. This codes for CASSADRQGTDTQYF. The chain has TRBV2 and TRBJ2-3; D is unclear. V lost 6 bases and J lost 1, with 14 bases in between. Per the germline V gene, CDR1 is SNHLY and CDR2 is FYNNEI. The CDR3 runs to 15 residues.

This clone showed up many times. Here the CDR3 reads CACAGTAHYEQYF. The CDR3 coding sequence is TGTGCCTGTGCGGGGACGGCTCACTACGAGCAGTACTTC. This chain links TRBV28 with TRBJ2-7; D might be TRBD2 (6 bases). The V gene lost 11 bases and the J gene lost 3 bases, with 17 bases spanning the gap. Germline CDR1 MDHEN, CDR2 SYDVKM. The CDR3 consists of 13 residues.

The chain employs TRBV7-2 and TRBJ1-2; 8 positions match TRBD1. Germline V CDR1 and CDR2: SGHTA, FQGNSA. This CDR3 spans 13 amino acids. The ends lost 5 bases at V and 8 bases at J; junction bases unmatched: 7. The CDR3, as DNA: TGTGCCAGCAGCCCCCAGGGGGCGATAGGCTACACCTTC. It encodes CASSPQGAIGYTF.

This clone was picked up many times. This sequence joins TRBV21-1 and TRBJ1-1; whether TRBD1, the table's D call, matches the DNA was not checked. TRBV21-1 represents a pseudogene. The CDR3 sequence is 15 residues long. CDR3 loop: CASSKRPRDDTEAFF. The CDR3 nucleotides are TGTGCCAGCAGCAAACGCCCCAGGGATGACACTGAAGCTTTCTTT.